This record concerns one T cell receptor (beta chain) sequence. Antigen unknown. The data are from a study of shared clonotypes between healthy human individuals. The study's findings and limits: It was the few donors that limited the genetic and exposure-history diversity represented.

TCRdb keeps only in-frame clones here, not all; method: immunoSEQ multiplex PCR. The sample shows 450,000 to 500,000 clones, approximately 80% of them seen only once. The sequenced sample consisted of PBMCs. The TCR originated in a woman aged 40 to 50 in good health. Some clones in this sample may be carry-over from other donors' samples.

CDR3: CASSQTRTGDGDTF. The CDR3 nucleotides read TGTGCCAGCAGCCAAACGAGGACAGGGGATGGGGACACCTTC. This chain uses TRBV6-5 with TRBJ1-2; 9 nucleotides line up with TRBD1. Germline trimming cut 6 bases from V and 12 bases from J; bases unmatched to any gene: 14. CDR1 and CDR2 from the germline V gene are MNHEY and SVGAGI. This CDR3 is 14 amino acids long.